This TCR beta chain was documented in a study of PD-1 blockade in classical Hodgkin lymphoma. CDR1 and CDR2 from the germline V gene are SGHRS and YFSETQ. V lost 5 bases, J lost 6 bases, and 14 bases lay in between. The CDR3 is made up of 14 amino acids. Produced via immunoSEQ multiplex PCR; TCRdb's table is partial and in-frame only. Of over 85,000 clones listed, 75% to 85% are singletons. Every patient relapsed after autologous stem cell transplantation, and brentuximab vedotin exposure varied. Each best response was a complete response, a partial response or progressive disease. This receptor was obtained from a human donor with classical Hodgkin lymphoma. The chain is built from TRBV5-1 and TRBJ1-4; D is undetermined. The specimen comprised peripheral blood mononuclear cells (PBMCs), sampled before the second cycle of nivolumab. CDR3 DNA: TGCGCCAGCAGTCGGGGAGGGAGAGATGAAAAACTGTTTTTT. This sequence encodes CASSRGGRDEKLFF. Supplemented by reference TRBV5-1 and TRBJ1-4, the full variable domain reads KAGVTQTPRYLIKTRGQQVTLSCSPISGHRSVSWYQQTPGQGLQFLFEYFSETQRNKGNFPGRFSGRQFSNSRSEMNVSTLELGDSALYLCASSRGGRDEKLFFGSGTQLSVL.